These 24 T cell receptor beta chains came from one sample sequenced in a study of OX40 agonist ivuxolimab in advanced cancers. Preparation of the library involved the immunoSEQ multiplex PCR assay. TCRdb took this table from immuneACCESS and kept in-frame rearrangements with V and J called. Such tables lack part of the clones; where checked against another copy, unresolved V genes explain under half of the gap, and the rest is unexplained. The sample yields tens of thousands of clones; about 86% were counted once. About 0.95% of the sample belongs to the ten largest clones. The sequencing here drew on CD4+ or CD8+ T cells sorted from blood, taken in a trial of the OX40 agonist ivuxolimab. These TCRs come from an adult with an advanced solid tumor such as melanoma, head and neck, liver or kidney cancer.

The J gene is TRBJ2-5, the V gene TRBV6-6; 10 nucleotides match TRBD2. Germline CDR1 and CDR2: MNHNY and SVGAGI (reference sequence). This CDR3 has 16 amino acids. The V gene end was trimmed by 5 bases and the J gene end by 0 bases; junction bases not matched to a gene: 6. The CDR3 region has the DNA TGTGCCAGCAGTCCCATTAGCGGGGGGAACCAAGAGACCCAGTACTTC. It translates to CASSPISGGNQETQYF.

V is TRBV7-2 and J is TRBJ2-1; TRBD1 or TRBD2 may be the D gene (5 bases each). CDR3 length: 13 amino acids. V was pared by 5 bases and J by 8 bases, with 13 bases between. Germline lookup yields CDR1 SGHTA and CDR2 FQGNSA. The CDR3 protein is CASSPGPTDEQFF. The CDR3 region has the DNA TGTGCCAGCAGCCCGGGGCCCACGGATGAGCAGTTCTTC.

The chain recombines TRBV19 with TRBJ1-2, with D unclear. Looked up from germline, CDR1 is LNHDA and CDR2 is SQIVND (reference sequence). The CDR3 is 16 amino acids. V was pared by 3 bases and J by 4 bases, with 18 bases between. The CDR3 coding sequence is TGTGCCAGTAGTATTAGCGGCTCGGGGAGCGGCTATGGCTACACCTTC. Its translation is CASSISGSGSGYGYTF.

This chain links TRBV2 with TRBJ2-7; 8 positions agree with TRBD1. The CDR3 length is 18 residues. Germline trimming cut 3 bases from V and 0 bases from J; bases unmatched to any gene: 13. Looked up from germline, CDR1 is SNHLY and CDR2 is FYNNEI. The DNA for the CDR3 is TGTGCCAGCAGTGACCGGATGACAGGGGCCGGGAGCTCCTACGAGCAGTACTTC. It is translated as CASSDRMTGAGSSYEQYF.

The rearrangement joins TRBV4-1 to TRBJ2-2; 12 bases agree with TRBD2. The germline CDR1 and CDR2 sequences are MGHRA and YSYEKL. Trimming removed 2 bases from V and 1 base from J; junction bases left unmatched: 5. The CDR3 runs to 18 residues. The CDR3 region is CASSQLAGGLGNTGELFF. The CDR3, as DNA: TGCGCCAGCAGCCAACTAGCGGGAGGGTTGGGGAACACCGGGGAGCTGTTTTTT.

This rearrangement joins TRBV28 to TRBJ2-7; D may be TRBD1 (6 bases). This CDR3 contains 14 residues. V was trimmed by 7 bases and J by 2 bases, leaving 15 bases between them. CDR1 and CDR2 (germline): MDHEN, SYDVKM. In nucleotides, the CDR3 is TGTGCCAGCACCACGGACAGAAGCCCCTACGAGCAGTACTTC. Residues: CASTTDRSPYEQYF.

V gene TRBV5-1 combines with J gene TRBJ2-1; 8 nucleotides line up with TRBD1. Per germline, CDR1 SGHRS and CDR2 YFSETQ. The CDR3 covers 16 residues. The junction had 9 bases not matched to a gene; V was cut back by 2 bases and J by 5 bases. CDR3 protein: CASSLKDRVVNNEQFF. The CDR3 DNA follows: TGCGCCAGCAGCTTAAAGGACAGGGTTGTGAACAATGAGCAGTTCTTC.

This chain joins TRBV5-1 and TRBJ2-6; tentatively, D is TRBD2 (5 bases). Per the germline V gene, CDR1 is SGHRS and CDR2 is YFSETQ. V was cut by 4 bases and J by 2 bases, with 10 bases left in between. The CDR3 has 15 amino acids. The CDR3 sequence: CASSLDSPGANVLTF. In nucleotides, the CDR3 is TGCGCCAGCAGCCTGGACTCCCCTGGGGCCAACGTCCTGACTTTC.

The chain recombines TRBV5-5 with TRBJ1-6, with D unclear. There are 15 residues in the CDR3. Germline CDR1 reads SGHKS; CDR2 reads YYEKEE (reference sequence). Trimming cost V 6 bases and J 5 bases, with 15 bases left between them. Here the CDR3 reads CASKPVEPNNSPLHF. The CDR3 DNA sequence: TGTGCCAGCAAACCCGTCGAGCCTAATAATTCACCCCTCCACTTT.

A single count supports this clone. V is TRBV30 and J is TRBJ2-1; no reliable D call. Germline CDR1 GTSNPN, CDR2 SVGIG (reference sequence). Deletions cut 0 bases from V and 0 bases from J, with 6 bases between. This CDR3 has 14 amino acids. Written as DNA, the CDR3 is TGTGCCTGGAGTGTCGGGTACTCCTACAATGAGCAGTTCTTC. Protein product: CAWSVGYSYNEQFF. The complete variable domain, with remaining parts taken from reference TRBV30 and TRBJ2-1, reads SQTIHQWPATLVQPVGSPLSLECTVEGTSNPNLYWYRQAAGRGLQLLFYSVGIGQISSEVPQNLSASRPQDRQFILSSKKLLLSDSGFYLCAWSVGYSYNEQFFGPGTRLTVL.

The chain carries TRBV18 and TRBJ1-2; no firm D call. Germline V gene lookup returns CDR1 KGHSH and CDR2 LQKENI. Trimming removed 2 bases at V and 2 bases at J, with 9 bases between. The length of the CDR3 is 14 residues. The CDR3 region has the DNA TGTGCCAGCTCACCAGCTACGGTCAACTATGGCTACACCTTC. Its protein product is CASSPATVNYGYTF.

This clone was observed once. The chain recombines TRBV6-1 with TRBJ2-3; D not resolved. This CDR3 is built from 14 residues. Germline V gives CDR1 MNHNS, CDR2 SASEGT. Trimming shortened V by 5 bases and J by 4 bases, and 13 bases separated the two germline ends. The CDR3: CASSKPGTPDTQYF. In DNA form, the CDR3 reads TGTGCCAGCAGTAAACCGGGCACGCCAGATACGCAGTATTTT.

V and J are TRBV7-9 and TRBJ2-7; D might be TRBD1 (6 bases). Looked up from germline, CDR1 is SEHNR and CDR2 is FQNEAQ (reference sequence). CDR3 length: 15 residues. V dropped 5 bases and J dropped 3 bases, with 17 bases sitting between them. As DNA, the CDR3 is TGTGCCAGCAGCGGGACAAACGAGGGTAGCTACGAGCAGTACTTC. Amino acids: CASSGTNEGSYEQYF.

This clone has a handful of counts. This rearrangement joins TRBV2 to TRBJ1-5; no firm D call. Germline V gene lookup returns CDR1 SNHLY and CDR2 FYNNEI. V lost 7 bases to trimming and J lost 2 bases, with 9 bases between them. The length of the CDR3 is 13 residues. CDR3 protein: CASTAYGNQPQHF. The CDR3 nucleotides are TGTGCCAGCACAGCCTATGGCAATCAGCCCCAGCATTTT.

The chain employs TRBV30 and TRBJ1-2; the match to TRBD1 covers 8 bases. The CDR3 consists of 13 residues. J lost 4 bases, V lost 5 bases, and 6 bases had no gene match. In germline, CDR1 is GTSNPN, CDR2 SVGIG (reference sequence). CDR3 loop: CAWGQGWVYGYTF. Here the CDR3 DNA reads TGTGCCTGGGGACAGGGTTGGGTCTATGGCTACACCTTC.

This clone was counted between two and nine times. CDR3 nucleotides: TGTGCCAGCAGCGCCGGAACCGGGACAGCTAATGAAAAACTGTTTTTT. This gives the protein CASSAGTGTANEKLFF. The rearrangement links TRBV5-4 to TRBJ1-4; the match to TRBD1 covers 7 bases. The V segment lost 4 bases and the J segment 3 bases; nucleotides outside the gene matches: 9. The germline gives CDR1 SGHNT, CDR2 YYREEE (reference sequence). The CDR3 has 16 amino acids.

The chain carries TRBV18 and TRBJ1-1; the match to TRBD1 covers 7 bases. With V trimmed by 3 bases and J by 2 bases, 9 bases remained unmatched. The germline CDR1 and CDR2 sequences are KGHSH and LQKENI. The CDR3 is 16 residues long. The CDR3 DNA follows: TGTGCCAGCTCACCTGAATTATACAGGGGTAACACTGAAGCTTTCTTT. It specifies CASSPELYRGNTEAFF.

CDR3 sequence: CASSNSNLNYGYTF. The CDR3 coding sequence is TGTGCCAGCAGCAATTCAAATCTTAACTATGGCTACACCTTC. The chain combines TRBV21-1 with TRBJ1-2. TRBV21-1 is noted as a pseudogene. This CDR3 is built from 14 residues.

The gene calls are TRBV2 and TRBJ2-7; possibly TRBD2 for D (5 bases). The CDR3 contains 16 residues. From germline, CDR1 is SNHLY and CDR2 FYNNEI. Trimming shortened V by 1 base and J by 0 bases, and 13 bases separated the two germline ends. CDR3 DNA: TGTGCCAGCAGTGAAGAGGGCGGGTGGAGCTCCTACGAGCAGTACTTC. This translates into CASSEEGGWSSYEQYF.

This chain joins TRBV9 and TRBJ1-3; D is ambiguous. CDR1 and CDR2 (germline): SGDLS, YYNGEE. The CDR3 extends over 13 amino acids. Trimming removed 0 bases from V and 6 bases from J, with 7 bases in between. CDR3 sequence reads: CASSVDEENTIYF. Here the CDR3 DNA reads TGTGCCAGCAGCGTAGATGAGGAAAACACCATATATTTT.

V usage is TRBV9 and J usage is TRBJ1-1, with unresolved D. The CDR3 runs to 14 residues. The germline gives CDR1 SGDLS, CDR2 YYNGEE. With 0 bases removed from V and 1 base from J, the gap between germline ends came to 7 bases. The CDR3 DNA follows: TGTGCCAGCAGCGTAGCTACGGGGAACACTGAAGCTTTCTTT. This codes for CASSVATGNTEAFF.

The CDR3 nucleotides read TGCGCCAGCAGCTTGGGGGGACAGAACTCTGGAAACACCATATATTTT. Encoded protein: CASSLGGQNSGNTIYF. The V call is TRBV5-1, the J call TRBJ1-3; 7 bases are a match to TRBD1. CDR3 length: 16 residues. With V trimmed by 0 bases and J by 0 bases, 3 bases remained unmatched. The V gene's germline CDR1 is SGHRS and CDR2 YFSETQ.

This chain links TRBV9 with TRBJ1-2; D uncertain. V was cut by 0 bases and J by 4 bases, with 7 bases left in between. The CDR3 has 13 amino acids. Germline V gene data show CDR1 as SGDLS and CDR2 as YYNGEE. This CDR3 reads CASSVGTFYGYTF. In DNA form, the CDR3 reads TGTGCCAGCAGCGTAGGGACCTTCTATGGCTACACCTTC.

This clone has only one observation. Here the CDR3 DNA reads TGTGCCAGCAGTGGCCCGGGTACGCAGTATTTT. Translating gives CASSGPGTQYF. The J gene is TRBJ2-3, the V gene TRBV6-4; D is undetermined. Germline-derived CDR1 and CDR2 are MRHNA and SNTAGT. The CDR3 contains 11 residues. V lost 4 bases and J lost 8, with 7 bases in between.